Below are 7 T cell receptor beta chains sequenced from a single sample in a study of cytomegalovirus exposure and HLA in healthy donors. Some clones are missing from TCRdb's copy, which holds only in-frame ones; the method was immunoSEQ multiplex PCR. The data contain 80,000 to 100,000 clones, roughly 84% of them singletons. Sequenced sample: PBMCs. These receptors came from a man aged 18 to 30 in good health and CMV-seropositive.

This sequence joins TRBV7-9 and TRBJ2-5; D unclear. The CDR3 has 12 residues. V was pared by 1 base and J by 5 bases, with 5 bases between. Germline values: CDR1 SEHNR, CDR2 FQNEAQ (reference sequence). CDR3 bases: TGTGCCAGCAGCTTAGTGCGGGAGACCCAGTACTTC. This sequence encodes CASSLVRETQYF.

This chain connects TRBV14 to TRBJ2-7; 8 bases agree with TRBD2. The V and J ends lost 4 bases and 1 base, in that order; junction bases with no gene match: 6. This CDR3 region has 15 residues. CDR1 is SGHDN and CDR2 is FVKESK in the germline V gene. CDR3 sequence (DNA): TGTGCCAGCAGCCTTCAGTCGGGGGGGTCCTACGAGCAGTACTTC. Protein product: CASSLQSGGSYEQYF.

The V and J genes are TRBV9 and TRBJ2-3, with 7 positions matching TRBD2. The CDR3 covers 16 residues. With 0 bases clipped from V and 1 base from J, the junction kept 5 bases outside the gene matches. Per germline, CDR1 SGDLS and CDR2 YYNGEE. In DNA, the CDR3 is TGTGCCAGCAGCGTAGGGGAGGGGAGAGGCACAGATACGCAGTATTTT. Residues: CASSVGEGRGTDTQYF.

The DNA of the CDR3 is TGCAGCGTTGCAACAGGGGGCGGTCAGCCCCAGCATTTT. Amino acids: CSVATGGGQPQHF. The rearrangement joins TRBV29-1 to TRBJ1-5, with 9 bases aligning to TRBD1. V shed 4 bases, J shed 6 bases, and the junction held 4 bases outside the gene matches. The CDR3 has 13 residues. Germline CDR1 is SQVTM and CDR2 is ANQGSEA.

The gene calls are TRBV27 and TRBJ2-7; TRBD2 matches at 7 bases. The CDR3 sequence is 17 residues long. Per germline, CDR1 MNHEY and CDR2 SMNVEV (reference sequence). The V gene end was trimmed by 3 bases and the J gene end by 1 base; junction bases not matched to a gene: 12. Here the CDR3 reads CASSFFQRLAVSYEQYF. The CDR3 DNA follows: TGTGCCAGCAGTTTTTTCCAGAGGCTAGCGGTATCCTACGAGCAGTACTTC.

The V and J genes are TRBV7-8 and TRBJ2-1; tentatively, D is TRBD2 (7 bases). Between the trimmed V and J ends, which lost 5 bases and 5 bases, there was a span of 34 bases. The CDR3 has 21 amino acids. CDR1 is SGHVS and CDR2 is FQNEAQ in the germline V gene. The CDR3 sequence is CASSPRWREGVRLKTNNEQFF. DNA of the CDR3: TGTGCCAGCAGCCCCCGTTGGAGGGAGGGGGTAAGACTTAAAACCAACAATGAGCAGTTCTTC.

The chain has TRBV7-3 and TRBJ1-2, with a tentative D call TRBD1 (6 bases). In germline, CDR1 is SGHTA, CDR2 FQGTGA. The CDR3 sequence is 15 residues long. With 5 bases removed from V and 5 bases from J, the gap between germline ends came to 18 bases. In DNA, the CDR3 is TGTGCCAGCAGCCCCGGAGCGGGACACTCATATGGCTACACCTTC. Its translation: CASSPGAGHSYGYTF.